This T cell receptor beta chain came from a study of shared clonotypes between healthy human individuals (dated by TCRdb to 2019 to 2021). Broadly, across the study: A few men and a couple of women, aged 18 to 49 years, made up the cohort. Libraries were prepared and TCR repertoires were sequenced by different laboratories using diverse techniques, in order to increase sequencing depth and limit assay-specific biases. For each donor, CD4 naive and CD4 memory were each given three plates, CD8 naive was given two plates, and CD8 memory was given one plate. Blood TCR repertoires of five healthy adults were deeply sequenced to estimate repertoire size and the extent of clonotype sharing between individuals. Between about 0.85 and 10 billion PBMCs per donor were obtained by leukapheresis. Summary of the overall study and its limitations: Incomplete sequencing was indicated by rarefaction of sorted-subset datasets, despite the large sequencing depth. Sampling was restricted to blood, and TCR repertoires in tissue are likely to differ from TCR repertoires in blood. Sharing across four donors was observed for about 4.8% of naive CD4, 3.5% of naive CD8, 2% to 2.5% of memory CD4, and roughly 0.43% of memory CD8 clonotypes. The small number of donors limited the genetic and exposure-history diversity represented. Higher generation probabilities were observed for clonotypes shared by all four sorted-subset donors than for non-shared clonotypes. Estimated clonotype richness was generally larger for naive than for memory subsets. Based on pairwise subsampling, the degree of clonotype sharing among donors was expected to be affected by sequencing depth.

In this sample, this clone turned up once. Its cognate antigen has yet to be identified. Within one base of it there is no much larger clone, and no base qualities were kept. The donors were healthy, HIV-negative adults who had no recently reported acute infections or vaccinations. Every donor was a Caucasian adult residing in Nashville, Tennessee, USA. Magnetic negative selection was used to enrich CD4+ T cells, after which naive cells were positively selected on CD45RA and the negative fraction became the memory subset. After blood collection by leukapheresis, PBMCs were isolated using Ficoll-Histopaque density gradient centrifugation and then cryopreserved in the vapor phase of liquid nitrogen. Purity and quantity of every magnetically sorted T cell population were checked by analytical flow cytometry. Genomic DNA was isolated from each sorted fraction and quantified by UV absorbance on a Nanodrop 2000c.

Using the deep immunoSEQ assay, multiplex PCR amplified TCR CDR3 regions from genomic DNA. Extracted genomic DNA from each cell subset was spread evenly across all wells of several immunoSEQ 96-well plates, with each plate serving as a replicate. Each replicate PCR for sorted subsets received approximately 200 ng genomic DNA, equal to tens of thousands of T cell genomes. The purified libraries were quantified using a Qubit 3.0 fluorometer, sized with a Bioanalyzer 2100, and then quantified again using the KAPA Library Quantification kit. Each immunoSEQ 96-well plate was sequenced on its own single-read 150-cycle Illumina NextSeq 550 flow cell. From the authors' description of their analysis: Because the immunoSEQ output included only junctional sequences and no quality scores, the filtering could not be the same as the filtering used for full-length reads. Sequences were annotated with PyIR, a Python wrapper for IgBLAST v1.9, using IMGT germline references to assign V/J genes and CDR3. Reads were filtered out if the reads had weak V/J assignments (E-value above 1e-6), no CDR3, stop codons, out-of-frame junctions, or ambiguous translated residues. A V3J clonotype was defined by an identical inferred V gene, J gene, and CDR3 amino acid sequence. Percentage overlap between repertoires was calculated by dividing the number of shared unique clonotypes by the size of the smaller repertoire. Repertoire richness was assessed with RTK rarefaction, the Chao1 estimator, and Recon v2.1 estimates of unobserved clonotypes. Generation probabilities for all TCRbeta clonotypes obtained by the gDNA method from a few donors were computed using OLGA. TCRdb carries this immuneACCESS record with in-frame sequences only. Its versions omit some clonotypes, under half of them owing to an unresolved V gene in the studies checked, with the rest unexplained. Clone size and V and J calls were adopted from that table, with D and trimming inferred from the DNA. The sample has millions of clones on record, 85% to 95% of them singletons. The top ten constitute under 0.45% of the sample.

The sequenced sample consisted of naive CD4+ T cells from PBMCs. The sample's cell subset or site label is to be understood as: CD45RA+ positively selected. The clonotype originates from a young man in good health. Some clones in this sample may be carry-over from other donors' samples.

DNA sequence: TGCGCCAGCAGCTTGACGGCAGATGGCATGGGTGAGCAGTTCTTC. It is translated as CASSLTADGMGEQFF. This chain is built from TRBV5-1 and TRBJ2-1; the D gene is not confidently resolved. Taken from cysteine to phenylalanine, the CDR3 has 15 residues. Only the CDR3 DNA stays, 45 bases, in frame from base 1. Per the germline V gene, SGHRS is the CDR1 and YFSETQ is the CDR2. The V and J ends are trimmed by 1 base and 9 bases, leaving 17 bases between them. Here the CDR3 is joined to the reference TRBV5-1 and TRBJ2-1 genes, and the full variable domain is: KAGVTQTPRYLIKTRGQQVTLSCSPISGHRSVSWYQQTPGQGLQFLFEYFSETQRNKGNFPGRFSGRQFSNSRSEMNVSTLELGDSALYLCASSLTADGMGEQFFGPGTRLTVL.